The text below deals with one T cell receptor beta chain. These data belong to a study of CD8 T cells in ankylosing spondylitis. MiXCR, applied by TCRdb to the 5' RACE reads, yields one record per CDR3 protein. This sample carries 150,000 to 200,000 distinct CDR3 sequences, over 10% of them seen once, and the ten largest clones take about 11%. The germline V and J ends were trimmed by 6 bases and 4 bases, with 13 bases remaining between them. This CDR3 contains 14 residues. J is TRBJ2-1 and V is TRBV12-3 or TRBV12-4, with D perhaps matching TRBD2 (5 bases). Sequenced sample: blood, either unsorted or a sorted T cell fraction (not recorded which). This receptor was taken from a female donor with ankylosing spondylitis or in good health (not recorded which). CDR3 nucleotide sequence: TGTGCCAGCAGGACTACCGACCTTTACAATGAGCAGTTCTTC. Its translation is CASRTTDLYNEQFF.